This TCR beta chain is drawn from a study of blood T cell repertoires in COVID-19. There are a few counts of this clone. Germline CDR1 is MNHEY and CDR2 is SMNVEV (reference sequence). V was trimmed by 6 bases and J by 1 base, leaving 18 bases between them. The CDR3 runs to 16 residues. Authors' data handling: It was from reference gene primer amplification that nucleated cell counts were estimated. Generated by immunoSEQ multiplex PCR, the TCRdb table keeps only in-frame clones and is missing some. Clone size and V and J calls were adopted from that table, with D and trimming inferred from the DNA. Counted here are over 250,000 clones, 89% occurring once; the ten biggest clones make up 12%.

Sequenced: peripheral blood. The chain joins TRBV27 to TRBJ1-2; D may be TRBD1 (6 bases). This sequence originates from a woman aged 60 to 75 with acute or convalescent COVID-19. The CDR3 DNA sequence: TGTGCCAGCAGCGAGACCTTGGGGGCCCTTAACTATGGCTACACCTTC. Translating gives CASSETLGALNYGYTF.